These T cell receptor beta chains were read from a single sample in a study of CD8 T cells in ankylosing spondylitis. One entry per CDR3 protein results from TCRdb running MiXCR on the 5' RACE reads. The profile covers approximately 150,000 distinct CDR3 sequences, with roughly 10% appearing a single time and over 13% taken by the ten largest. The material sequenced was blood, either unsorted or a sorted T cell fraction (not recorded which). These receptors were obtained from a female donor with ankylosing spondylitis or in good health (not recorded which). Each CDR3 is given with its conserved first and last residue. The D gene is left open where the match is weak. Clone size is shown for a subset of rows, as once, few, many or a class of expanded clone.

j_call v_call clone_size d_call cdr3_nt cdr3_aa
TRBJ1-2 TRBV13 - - TGTGCCAGCAGCCTACGACCGAGGCGGGATGGCTACACCTTC CASSLRPRRDGYTF
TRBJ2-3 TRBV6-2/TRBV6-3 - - TGTGCCAGCAGTTACGAAGACGGCATCCTAGTCCCTAACCCAAGCACAGATACGCAGTATTTT CASSYEDGILVPNPSTDTQYF
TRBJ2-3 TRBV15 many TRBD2 TGTGCCACCAGCGCCAGACTAGCGTTTAGCACAGATTCGCAGTATTTT CATSARLAFSTDSQYF
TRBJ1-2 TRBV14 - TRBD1 TGTGCCAGCAGCCCTTGGACAGGGGATAACTATGGCTACACCTTC CASSPWTGDNYGYTF
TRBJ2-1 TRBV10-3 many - TGTGCCATCAGTGAGTCTAGCGGTATTCATGAGCAGTTCTTC CAISESSGIHEQFF
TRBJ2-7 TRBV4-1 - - TGCGCCAGCAGCCACAGGGTAACCTCCTACGAGCAGTACTTC CASSHRVTSYEQYF
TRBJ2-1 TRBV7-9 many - TGTGCCAGCAGCTTAGGGGCAGCGGGTTACAATGAGCAGTTCTTC CASSLGAAGYNEQFF
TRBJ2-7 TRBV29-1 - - TGCAGCGTTGAAGACAGGGTTTACGAGCAGTACTTC CSVEDRVYEQYF
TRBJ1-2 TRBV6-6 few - TGTGCCAGCTCGAAGGGAACTAACTATGGCTACACCTTC CASSKGTNYGYTF
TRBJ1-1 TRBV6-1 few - TGTGCCAGCAGGACCGGGGGAAACACTGAAGCTTTCTTT CASRTGGNTEAFF
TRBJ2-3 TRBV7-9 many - TGTGCCAGCAGCAACACCACCGGGAGATGGGCAGATACGCAGTATTTT CASSNTTGRWADTQYF
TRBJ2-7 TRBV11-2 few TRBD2 TGTGCCAGCAGCTTAAGGTCACTAGCGGGAAGTTACGAGCAGTACTTC CASSLRSLAGSYEQYF
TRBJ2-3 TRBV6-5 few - TGTGCCAGCAGAACTCGATACTCCGGGACGGGTAGCACAGATACGCAGTATTTT CASRTRYSGTGSTDTQYF
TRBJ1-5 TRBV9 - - TGTGCCAGCAGCCCGGGGTTTAGCAATCAGCCCCAGCATTTT CASSPGFSNQPQHF
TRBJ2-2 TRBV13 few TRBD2 TGTGCCAGCAGCCAGACTAGCGGGAGGGCCCGGACCGGGGAGCTGTTTTTT CASSQTSGRARTGELFF
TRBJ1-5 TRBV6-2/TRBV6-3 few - TGTGCCAGCATCATGGGTCACCGGGCCGCCGTGGCCAATCAGCCCCAGCATTTT CASIMGHRAAVANQPQHF
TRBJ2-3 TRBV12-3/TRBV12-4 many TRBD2 TGTGCCAGCGTTGGGACTAGCGGGAGTGATACGCAGTATTTT CASVGTSGSDTQYF
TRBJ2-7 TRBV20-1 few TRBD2 TGCAGTGCTTCAGAGCCTAGCGGGAGCCCTTACGAGCAGTACTTC CSASEPSGSPYEQYF
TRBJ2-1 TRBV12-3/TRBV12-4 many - TGTGCCAGCAACTGGGCCCCGGTCCGCTCCTACAATGAGCAGTTCTTC CASNWAPVRSYNEQFF
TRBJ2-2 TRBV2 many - TGTGCCAGCGTACTTACGGAGGGTGTGAACACCGGGGAGCTGTTTTTT CASVLTEGVNTGELFF
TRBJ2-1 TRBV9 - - TGTGCCAGCAGCGGTAGCGATTTCACCAATGAGCAGTTCTTC CASSGSDFTNEQFF
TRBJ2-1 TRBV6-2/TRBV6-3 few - TGTGCCAGCAGTTACCTAGTGGACCTGGCGAATGAGCAGTTCTTC CASSYLVDLANEQFF
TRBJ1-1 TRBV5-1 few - TGCGCCAGCAGGAGGGGCGAGAGCACTGAAGCTTTCTTT CASRRGESTEAFF
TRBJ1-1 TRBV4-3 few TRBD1 TGCGCCAGCAGCCAAGAGGGGGACAGGGAGGATGAAGCTTTCTTT CASSQEGDREDEAFF
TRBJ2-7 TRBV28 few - TGTGCCAGCAGCTTTCGCCCGGGCCGTATACATACCTACGAGCAGTACTTC CASSFRPGRIHTYEQYF
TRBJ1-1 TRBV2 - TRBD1 TGTGCCAGCAGGAGGGGGCTGGAGGGAACTGAAGCTTTCTTT CASRRGLEGTEAFF